This entry is about one TCR beta chain. Per the authors' pipeline: Amplification with reference gene primers provided the estimates of nucleated cell counts. Using immunoSEQ multiplex PCR, the repertoire was profiled, and TCRdb retains in-frame clones only, with some absent. That table supplies the V and J calls and clone size; D and trimming were determined from the DNA. The table includes 300,000 or so clones, 85% to 90% detected once. The entry originates in a study of blood T cell repertoires in COVID-19. V lost 2 bases, J lost 3 bases, and 7 bases lay in between. Germline V gene data show CDR1 as SGHTA and CDR2 as FQGTGA. The CDR3 is 13 amino acids. Cohort allocation depended upon clinical history that participants reported. Two negative PCRs, clearance, or symptom resolution were required of recovered Cohort 3 donors.

The genes are TRBV7-3 and TRBJ1-1, with a tentative D call TRBD1 (5 bases). The source is a woman in her late teens or twenties who had recovered from COVID-19. Sequenced sample: PBMCs or T cells enriched from blood (not recorded which). The CDR3 loop is CASSLQGDTEAFF. The DNA for the CDR3 is TGTGCCAGCAGCTTACAAGGGGACACTGAAGCTTTCTTT.